Below are 17 T cell receptor beta chains sequenced from a single sample in a study of shared clonotypes between healthy human individuals. Measured with immunoSEQ multiplex PCR; TCRdb has only the in-frame clones, and not every one. Among around 1,100,000 clones, roughly 80% were seen once, and the ten largest hold over 0.8%. Sequenced material: memory CD4+ T cells from PBMCs. The subset here: CD45RA-negative fraction. These receptors all stem from a man between 18 and 29 years old in good health. Some clones in this sample may be carry-over from other donors' samples.

The chain employs TRBV2 and TRBJ1-5, with D perhaps TRBD1 (6 bases). Germline CDR1 is SNHLY and CDR2 is FYNNEI. The CDR3 consists of 16 residues. The V and J ends lost 1 base and 9 bases respectively, with 19 bases between them. The CDR3 sequence is CASSEGDTRNNRPQHF. CDR3 DNA: TGTGCCAGCAGTGAAGGGGACACCCGTAACAATAGGCCCCAGCATTTT. The variable domain in full, with the rest retrieved from reference TRBV2 and TRBJ1-5, is EPEVTQTPSHQVTQMGQEVILRCVPISNHLYFYWYRQILGQKVEFLVSFYNNEISEKSEIFDDQFSVERPDGSNFTLKIRSTKLEDSAMYFCASSEGDTRNNRPQHFGDGTRLSIL.

The chain carries TRBV13 and TRBJ2-7; 7 nucleotides line up with TRBD2. Germline CDR1 PRHDT, CDR2 FYEKMQ (reference sequence). V shed 5 bases, J shed 2 bases, and the junction held 6 bases outside the gene matches. The CDR3 contains 14 residues. The chain's CDR3 is CASSHQAGAYEQYF. CDR3 DNA: TGTGCCAGCAGCCACCAGGCGGGAGCCTACGAGCAGTACTTC.

The rearrangement links TRBV5-8 to TRBJ1-1, with D perhaps TRBD1 (5 bases). Trimming shortened V by 4 bases and J by 4 bases, and 26 bases separated the two germline ends. From germline, CDR1 is SGHTS and CDR2 YDEGEE. The CDR3 is 18 amino acids. The CDR3 coding sequence is TGTGCCAGCAGCGACATCCTGGGACGCCTGGGTGGTGGCACTGAAGCTTTCTTT. Translation: CASSDILGRLGGGTEAFF. The full variable domain, rest sourced from reference TRBV5-8 and TRBJ1-1, is EAGVTQSPTHLIKTRGQQATLRCSPISGHTSVYWYQQALGLGLQFLLWYDEGEERNRGNFPPRFSGRQFPNYSSELNVNALELEDSALYLCASSDILGRLGGGTEAFFGQGTRLTVV.

The V and J genes are TRBV29-1 and TRBJ2-2, with D possibly TRBD2 on 5 matching bases. V was shortened by 6 bases and J by 5 bases, with 19 bases between the two germline ends. Germline V gives CDR1 SQVTM, CDR2 ANQGSEA. The CDR3 runs 15 residues. This CDR3 reads CSVSRGIGRTGELFF. CDR3 sequence (DNA): TGCAGCGTCTCCCGAGGGATCGGCAGGACCGGGGAGCTGTTTTTT.

CDR3 loop: CASSGLAGGQPQHF. CDR3 nucleotides: TGTGCCAGCAGTGGCCTGGCCGGCGGTCAGCCCCAGCATTTT. The chain couples TRBV6-1 to TRBJ1-5; D unresolved. V was cut by 4 bases and J by 6 bases, with 13 bases left in between. The CDR3 extends over 14 amino acids. Germline lookup yields CDR1 MNHNS and CDR2 SASEGT.

The chain joins TRBV5-6 to TRBJ2-3; 10 nucleotides align to TRBD2. The CDR3 is 15 residues long. With 4 bases clipped from V and 5 bases from J, the junction kept 7 bases outside the gene matches. CDR1 is SGHDT and CDR2 is YYEEEE in the germline V gene. The CDR3 is CASSVLAGARDTQYF. The CDR3, as DNA: TGTGCCAGCAGCGTCCTAGCGGGAGCAAGAGATACGCAGTATTTT.

The V gene is TRBV5-1, the J gene TRBJ2-2; possibly TRBD1 for D (7 bases). Germline values: CDR1 SGHRS, CDR2 YFSETQ. V was cut by 3 bases and J by 5 bases, with 14 bases left in between. There are 15 residues in the CDR3. CDR3 in DNA: TGCGCCAGCAGCTCCAACAGGGGAGGTACCGGGGAGCTGTTTTTT. This codes for CASSSNRGGTGELFF. Variable domain in full (rest from reference TRBV5-1 and TRBJ2-2): KAGVTQTPRYLIKTRGQQVTLSCSPISGHRSVSWYQQTPGQGLQFLFEYFSETQRNKGNFPGRFSGRQFSNSRSEMNVSTLELGDSALYLCASSSNRGGTGELFFGEGSRLTVL.

This chain joins TRBV27 and TRBJ2-7; D gene ambiguous. Germline lookup yields CDR1 MNHEY and CDR2 SMNVEV (reference sequence). CDR3 length: 13 amino acids. The ends were cut back, 3 bases at V and 1 base at J, with 7 bases in the middle. Here the CDR3 reads CASSFRASYEQYF. The CDR3 DNA is TGTGCCAGCAGTTTTAGAGCTTCCTACGAGCAGTACTTC.

With respect to this clone: A read error may be the cause here, since a much bigger clone is one base away. The chain uses TRBV28 and TRBJ1-4; TRBD1 is a possible D gene (5 bases). Per the germline V gene, CDR1 is MDHEN and CDR2 is SYDVKM. The CDR3 totals 15 residues. V shed 1 base and J shed 2 bases, with 8 bases lying between them. CDR3 nucleotides: TGTGCCAGCAGTTTATTGGGGGGGACTAATGAAAAACTGTTTTTT. It is translated as CASSLLGGTNEKLFF.

V gene TRBV19 combines with J gene TRBJ2-3; possibly TRBD2 for D (5 bases). Trimming removed 6 bases from V and 2 bases from J, with 12 bases in between. The CDR3 consists of 14 residues. Germline CDR1 reads LNHDA; CDR2 reads SQIVND (reference sequence). CDR3 region: CASRKRSTTDTQYF. For the CDR3, the DNA is TGTGCCAGTAGAAAGCGGTCTACCACAGATACGCAGTATTTT.

The rearrangement uses TRBV28 and TRBJ2-5; 7 bases fit TRBD1. J lost 0 bases, V lost 7 bases, and 2 bases had no gene match. The CDR3 has 13 amino acids. CDR1 and CDR2 from the germline V gene are MDHEN and SYDVKM. CDR3 residues: CASNRGDQETQYF. CDR3 nucleotides: TGTGCCAGCAACAGGGGCGACCAAGAGACCCAGTACTTC.

Regarding this clone: Other DNA sequences in the same sample also yield this CDR3. The chain carries TRBV9 and TRBJ2-1; D possibly corresponds to TRBD2 (6 bases). CDR1 SGDLS and CDR2 YYNGEE come from the germline V gene. The ends were cut back, 0 bases at V and 1 base at J, with 8 bases in the middle. The CDR3 length is 15 residues. The DNA for the CDR3 is TGTGCCAGCAGCGTAGTTGGGGGGTCCTACAATGAGCAGTTCTTC. Amino acid sequence: CASSVVGGSYNEQFF.

The chain recombines TRBV4-1 with TRBJ2-7; 7 bases match TRBD1. This CDR3 comprises 14 residues. Germline V gives CDR1 MGHRA, CDR2 YSYEKL. V lost 4 bases, J lost 2 bases, and 5 bases stayed unmatched. The CDR3 sequence: CASSLSDRAYEQYF. Here the CDR3 DNA reads TGCGCCAGCAGCCTCTCTGACAGGGCCTACGAGCAGTACTTC.

The rearrangement uses TRBV4-2 and TRBJ2-7, with 12 bases identical to TRBD2. Trimming cost V 0 bases and J 7 bases; bases outside gene matches: 7. The germline V gene has CDR1 LGHNA and CDR2 YNFKEQ. This CDR3 spans 16 amino acids. The CDR3 loop is CASSQDPSGRAGEQYF. CDR3 nucleotides: TGTGCCAGCAGCCAAGACCCTAGCGGGAGGGCCGGGGAGCAGTACTTC.

This clone was found many times. The V and J genes are TRBV28 and TRBJ2-1; no clear D gene. The CDR3 runs to 14 residues. Trimming cost V 4 bases and J 7 bases, with 14 bases left between them. Germline V CDR1 and CDR2: MDHEN, SYDVKM. This CDR3 is CASSSLFSLNEQFF. Written as DNA, the CDR3 is TGTGCCAGCAGTTCCCTTTTTAGCTTGAATGAGCAGTTCTTC.

The rearrangement links TRBV7-9 to TRBJ2-1; D not resolved. Germline-derived CDR1 and CDR2 are SEHNR and FQNEAQ (reference sequence). The V gene lost 2 bases and the J gene lost 6 bases, with 8 bases spanning the gap. The CDR3 sequence is 13 residues long. For the CDR3, the DNA is TGTGCCAGCAGCTTATGGCTAGTCAATGAGCAGTTCTTC. Translation: CASSLWLVNEQFF.

The chain links TRBV19 to TRBJ1-4, with D hard to call. CDR1 and CDR2 (germline): LNHDA, SQIVND (reference sequence). The CDR3 runs to 14 residues. The V end was cut by 7 bases, the J end by 7 bases, with 16 bases between. The CDR3, as DNA: TGTGCCAGTATCCCGACGGGCGTAAGTGAAAAACTGTTTTTT. It translates to CASIPTGVSEKLFF. The variable domain in full, completed from reference TRBV19 and TRBJ1-4, reads DGGITQSPKYLFRKEGQNVTLSCEQNLNHDAMYWYRQDPGQGLRLIYYSQIVNDFQKGDIAEGYSVSREKKESFPLTVTSAQKNPTAFYLCASIPTGVSEKLFFGSGTQLSVL.